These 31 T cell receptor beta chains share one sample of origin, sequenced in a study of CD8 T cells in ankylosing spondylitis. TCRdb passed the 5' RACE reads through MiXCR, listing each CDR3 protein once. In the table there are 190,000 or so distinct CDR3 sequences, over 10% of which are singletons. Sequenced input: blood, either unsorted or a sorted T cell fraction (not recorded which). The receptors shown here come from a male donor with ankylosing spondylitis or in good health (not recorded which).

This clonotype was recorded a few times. This chain's CDR3 is CASSLPGRTEAFF. The CDR3 DNA reads as TGTGCCAGCAGTTTGCCAGGGCGGACTGAAGCTTTCTTT. V usage is TRBV27 and J usage is TRBJ1-1; tentative D call: TRBD1 (5 bases). This CDR3 has 13 amino acids. From germline, CDR1 is MNHEY and CDR2 SMNVEV (reference sequence). V lost 3 bases, J lost 5 bases, and 10 bases lay in between.

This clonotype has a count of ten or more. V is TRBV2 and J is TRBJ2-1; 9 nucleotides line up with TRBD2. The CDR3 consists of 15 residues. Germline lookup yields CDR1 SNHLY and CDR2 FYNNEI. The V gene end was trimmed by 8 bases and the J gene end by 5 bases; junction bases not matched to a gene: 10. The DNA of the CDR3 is TGTGCCAGCCCTGGGGAGCGGGGGGATAACAATGAGCAGTTCTTC. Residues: CASPGERGDNNEQFF. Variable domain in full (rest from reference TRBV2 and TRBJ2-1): EPEVTQTPSHQVTQMGQEVILRCVPISNHLYFYWYRQILGQKVEFLVSFYNNEISEKSEIFDDQFSVERPDGSNFTLKIRSTKLEDSAMYFCASPGERGDNNEQFFGPGTRLTVL.

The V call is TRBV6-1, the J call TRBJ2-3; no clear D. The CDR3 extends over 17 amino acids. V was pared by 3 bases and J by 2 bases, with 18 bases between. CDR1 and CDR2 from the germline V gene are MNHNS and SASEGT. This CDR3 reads CASSDLTDPETTDTQYF. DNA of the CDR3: TGTGCCAGCAGTGACTTAACGGACCCGGAAACCACAGATACGCAGTATTTT.

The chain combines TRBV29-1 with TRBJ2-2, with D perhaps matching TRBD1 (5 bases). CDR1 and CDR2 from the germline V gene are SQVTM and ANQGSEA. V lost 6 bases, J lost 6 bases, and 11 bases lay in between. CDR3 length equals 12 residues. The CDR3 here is CSVPQGSGELFF. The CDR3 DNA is TGCAGCGTACCGCAGGGATCCGGGGAGCTGTTTTTT.

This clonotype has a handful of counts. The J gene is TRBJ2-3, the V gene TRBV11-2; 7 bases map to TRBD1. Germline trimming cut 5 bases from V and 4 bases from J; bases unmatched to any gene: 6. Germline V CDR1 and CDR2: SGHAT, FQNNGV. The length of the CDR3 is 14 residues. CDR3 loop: CASSILTGPDTQYF. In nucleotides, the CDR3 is TGTGCCAGCAGCATACTGACAGGGCCAGATACGCAGTATTTT.

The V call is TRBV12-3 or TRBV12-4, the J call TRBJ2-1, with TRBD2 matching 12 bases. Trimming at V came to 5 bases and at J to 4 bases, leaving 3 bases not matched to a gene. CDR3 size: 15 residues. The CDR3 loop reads CASSMTSGGYNEQFF. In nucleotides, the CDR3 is TGTGCCAGCAGTATGACTAGCGGGGGATACAATGAGCAGTTCTTC.

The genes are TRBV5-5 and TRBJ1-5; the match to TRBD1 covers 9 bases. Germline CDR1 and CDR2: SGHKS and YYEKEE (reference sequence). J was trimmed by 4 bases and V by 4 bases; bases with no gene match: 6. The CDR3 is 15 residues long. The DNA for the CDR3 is TGTGCCAGCAGCCCGCGGACAGGGGCGAATCAGCCCCAGCATTTT. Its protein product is CASSPRTGANQPQHF.

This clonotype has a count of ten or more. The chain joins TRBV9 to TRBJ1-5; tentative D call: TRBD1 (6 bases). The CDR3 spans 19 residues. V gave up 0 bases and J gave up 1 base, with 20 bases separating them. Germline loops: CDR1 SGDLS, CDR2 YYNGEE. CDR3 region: CASSVGAGADRVSNQPQHF. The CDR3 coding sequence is TGTGCCAGCAGCGTAGGGGCAGGGGCGGATAGGGTGAGCAATCAGCCCCAGCATTTT.

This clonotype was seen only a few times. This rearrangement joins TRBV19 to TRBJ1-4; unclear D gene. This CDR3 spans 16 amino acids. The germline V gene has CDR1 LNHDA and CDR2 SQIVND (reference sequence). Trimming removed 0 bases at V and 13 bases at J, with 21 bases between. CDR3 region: CASSIDQLRTEKGLFF. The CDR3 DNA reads TGTGCCAGTAGTATAGATCAACTAAGGACTGAAAAGGGACTGTTTTTT.

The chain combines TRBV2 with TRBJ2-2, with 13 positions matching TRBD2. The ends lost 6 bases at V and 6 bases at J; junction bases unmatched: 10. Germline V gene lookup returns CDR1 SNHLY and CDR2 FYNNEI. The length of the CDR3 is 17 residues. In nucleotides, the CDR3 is TGTGCCAGCAGGAGCGGACTAGCGGGGGACCCACCCGGGGAGCTGTTTTTT. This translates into CASRSGLAGDPPGELFF.

The CDR3 sequence: CASSSLSVSHYEQYF. Here the CDR3 DNA reads TGTGCCAGCAGCTCCCTATCAGTTTCTCACTACGAGCAGTACTTC. The J gene is TRBJ2-7, the V gene TRBV7-9; D gene unclear. Trimming removed 4 bases at V and 3 bases at J, with 16 bases between. There are 15 residues in the CDR3. Germline lookup yields CDR1 SEHNR and CDR2 FQNEAQ (reference sequence).

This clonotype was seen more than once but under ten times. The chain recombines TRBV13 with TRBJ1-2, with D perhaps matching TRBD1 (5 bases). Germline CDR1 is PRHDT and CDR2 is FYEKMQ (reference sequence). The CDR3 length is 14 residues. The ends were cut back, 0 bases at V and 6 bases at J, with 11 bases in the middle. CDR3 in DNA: TGTGCCAGCAGCTTAGGACCAGGGAGTAATGGCTACACCTTC. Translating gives CASSLGPGSNGYTF. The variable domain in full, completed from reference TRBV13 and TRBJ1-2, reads AAGVIQSPRHLIKEKRETATLKCYPIPRHDTVYWYQQGPGQDPQFLISFYEKMQSDKGSIPDRFSAQQFSDYHSELNMSSLELGDSALYFCASSLGPGSNGYTFGSGTRLTVV.

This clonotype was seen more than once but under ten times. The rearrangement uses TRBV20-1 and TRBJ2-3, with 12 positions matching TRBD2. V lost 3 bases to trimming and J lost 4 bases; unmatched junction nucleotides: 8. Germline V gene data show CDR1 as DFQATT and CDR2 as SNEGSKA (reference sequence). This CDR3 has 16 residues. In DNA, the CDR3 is TGCAGTGCTAGGGTCCTAGCGGGAGGGTTATCAGATACGCAGTATTTT. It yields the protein CSARVLAGGLSDTQYF.

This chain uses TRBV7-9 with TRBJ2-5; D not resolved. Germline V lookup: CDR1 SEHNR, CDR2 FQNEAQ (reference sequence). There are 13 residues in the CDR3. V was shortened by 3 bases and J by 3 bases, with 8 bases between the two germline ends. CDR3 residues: CASSFSNEETQYF. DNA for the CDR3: TGTGCCAGCAGCTTTTCCAACGAAGAGACCCAGTACTTC.

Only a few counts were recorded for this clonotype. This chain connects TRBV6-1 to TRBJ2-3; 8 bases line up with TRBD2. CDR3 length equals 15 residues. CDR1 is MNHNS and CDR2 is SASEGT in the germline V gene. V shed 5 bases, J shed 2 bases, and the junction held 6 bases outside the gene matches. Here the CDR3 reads CASSQTSADTDTQYF. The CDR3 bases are TGTGCCAGCAGTCAGACTAGCGCGGACACAGATACGCAGTATTTT.

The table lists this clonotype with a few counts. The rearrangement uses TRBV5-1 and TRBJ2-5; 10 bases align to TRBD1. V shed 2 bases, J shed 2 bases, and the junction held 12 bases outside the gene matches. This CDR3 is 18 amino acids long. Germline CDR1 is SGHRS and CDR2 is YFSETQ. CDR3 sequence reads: CASSFRDRGYFTQETQYF. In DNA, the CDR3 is TGCGCCAGCAGCTTCCGGGACAGGGGCTACTTTACACAAGAGACCCAGTACTTC.

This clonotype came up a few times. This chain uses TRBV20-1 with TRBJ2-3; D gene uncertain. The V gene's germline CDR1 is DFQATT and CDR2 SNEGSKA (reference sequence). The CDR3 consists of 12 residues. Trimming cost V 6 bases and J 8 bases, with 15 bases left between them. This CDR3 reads CSARTNPITQYF. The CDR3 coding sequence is TGCAGTGCCAGGACCAACCCAATTACGCAGTATTTT.

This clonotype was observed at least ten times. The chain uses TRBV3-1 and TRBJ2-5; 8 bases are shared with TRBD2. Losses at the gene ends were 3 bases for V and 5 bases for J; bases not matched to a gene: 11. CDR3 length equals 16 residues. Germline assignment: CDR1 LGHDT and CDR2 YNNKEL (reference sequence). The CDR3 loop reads CASSHVGGASWETQYF. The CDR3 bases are TGTGCCAGCAGCCATGTCGGGGGGGCTTCGTGGGAGACCCAGTACTTC.

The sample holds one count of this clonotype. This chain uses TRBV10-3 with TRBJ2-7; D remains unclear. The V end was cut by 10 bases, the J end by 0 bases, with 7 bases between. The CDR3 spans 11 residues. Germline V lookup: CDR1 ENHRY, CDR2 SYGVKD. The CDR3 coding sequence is TGTGCCACCAGATTCTCCTACGAGCAGTACTTC. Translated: CATRFSYEQYF.

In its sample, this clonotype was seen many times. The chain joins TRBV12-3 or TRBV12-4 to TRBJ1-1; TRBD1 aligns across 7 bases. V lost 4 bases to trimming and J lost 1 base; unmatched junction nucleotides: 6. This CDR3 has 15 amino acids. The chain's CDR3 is CASSWYRGKNTEAFF. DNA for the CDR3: TGTGCCAGCAGTTGGTACAGGGGCAAGAACACTGAAGCTTTCTTT.

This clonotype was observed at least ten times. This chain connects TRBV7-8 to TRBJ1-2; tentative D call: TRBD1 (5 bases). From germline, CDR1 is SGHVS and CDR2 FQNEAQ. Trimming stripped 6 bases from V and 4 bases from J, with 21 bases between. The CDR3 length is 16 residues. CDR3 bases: TGTGCCAGCAGTCAAAACTGGGACCGGTACTCCTATGGCTACACCTTC. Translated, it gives CASSQNWDRYSYGYTF.

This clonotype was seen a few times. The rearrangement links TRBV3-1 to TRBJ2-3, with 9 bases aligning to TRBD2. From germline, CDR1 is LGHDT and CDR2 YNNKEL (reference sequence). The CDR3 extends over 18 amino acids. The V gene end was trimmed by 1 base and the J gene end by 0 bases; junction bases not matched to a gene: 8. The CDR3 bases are TGTGCCAGCAGCCAAGGCTTCAGCGGGGGGCCCAGCACAGATACGCAGTATTTT. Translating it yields CASSQGFSGGPSTDTQYF.

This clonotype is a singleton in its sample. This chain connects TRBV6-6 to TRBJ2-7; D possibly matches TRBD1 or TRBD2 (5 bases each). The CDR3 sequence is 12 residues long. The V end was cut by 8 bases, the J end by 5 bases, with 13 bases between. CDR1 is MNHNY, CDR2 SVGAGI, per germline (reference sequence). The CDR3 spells CASAAGSNEQYF. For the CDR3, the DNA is TGTGCCAGCGCCGCAGGGAGTAACGAGCAGTACTTC.

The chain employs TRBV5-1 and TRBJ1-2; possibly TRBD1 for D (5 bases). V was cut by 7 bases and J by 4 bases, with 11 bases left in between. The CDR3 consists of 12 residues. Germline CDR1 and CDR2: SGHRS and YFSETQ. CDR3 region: CASAGESYGYTF. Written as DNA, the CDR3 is TGCGCCAGCGCGGGGGAAAGCTATGGCTACACCTTC.

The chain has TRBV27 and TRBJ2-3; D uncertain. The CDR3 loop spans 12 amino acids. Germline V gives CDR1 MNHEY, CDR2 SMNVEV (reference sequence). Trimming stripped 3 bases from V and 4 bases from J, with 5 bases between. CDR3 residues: CASSFPSDTQYF. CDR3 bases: TGTGCCAGCAGTTTCCCGTCAGATACGCAGTATTTT.

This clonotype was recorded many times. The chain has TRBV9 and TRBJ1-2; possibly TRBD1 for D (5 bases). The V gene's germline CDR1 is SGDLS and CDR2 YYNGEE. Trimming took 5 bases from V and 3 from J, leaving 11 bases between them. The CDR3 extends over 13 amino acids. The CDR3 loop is CASRRDSYYGYTF. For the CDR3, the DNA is TGTGCCAGCAGACGAGACAGCTACTATGGCTACACCTTC. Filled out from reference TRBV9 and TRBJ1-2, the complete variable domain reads DSGVTQTPKHLITATGQRVTLRCSPRSGDLSVYWYQQSLDQGLQFLIQYYNGEERAKGNILERFSAQQFPDLHSELNLSSLELGDSALYFCASRRDSYYGYTFGSGTRLTVV.

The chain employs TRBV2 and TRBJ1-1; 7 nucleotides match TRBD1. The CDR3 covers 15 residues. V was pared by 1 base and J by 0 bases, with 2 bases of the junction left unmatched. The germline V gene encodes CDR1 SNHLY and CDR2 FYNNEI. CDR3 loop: CASSEVGTVNTEAFF. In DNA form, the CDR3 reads TGTGCCAGCAGTGAAGTAGGGACAGTGAACACTGAAGCTTTCTTT.

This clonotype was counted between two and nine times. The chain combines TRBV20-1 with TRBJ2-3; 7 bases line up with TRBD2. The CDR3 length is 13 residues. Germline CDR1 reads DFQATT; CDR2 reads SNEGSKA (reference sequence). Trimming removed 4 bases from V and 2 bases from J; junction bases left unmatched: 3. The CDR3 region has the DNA TGCAGTGCTACTAGCGGAATCACAGATACGCAGTATTTT. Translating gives CSATSGITDTQYF.

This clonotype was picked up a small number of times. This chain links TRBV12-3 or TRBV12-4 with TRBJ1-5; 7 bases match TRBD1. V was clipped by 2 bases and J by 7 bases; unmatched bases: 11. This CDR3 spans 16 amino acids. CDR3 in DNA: TGTGCCAGCAGTTTAAACCTCGGGACAGTTCAGCAGCCCCAGCATTTT. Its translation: CASSLNLGTVQQPQHF.

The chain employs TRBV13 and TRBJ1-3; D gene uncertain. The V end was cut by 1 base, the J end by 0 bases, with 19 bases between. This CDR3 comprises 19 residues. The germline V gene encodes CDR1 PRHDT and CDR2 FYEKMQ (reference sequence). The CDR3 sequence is CASSLATITWGYSGNTIYF. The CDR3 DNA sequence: TGTGCCAGCAGCTTAGCCACCATCACCTGGGGTTACTCTGGAAACACCATATATTTT.

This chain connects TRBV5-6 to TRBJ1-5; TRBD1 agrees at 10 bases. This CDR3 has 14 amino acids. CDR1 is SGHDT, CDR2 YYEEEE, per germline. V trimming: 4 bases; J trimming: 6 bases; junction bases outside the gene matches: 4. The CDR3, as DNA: TGTGCCAGCAGCGGGGACAGGGGCCGTCAGCCCCAGCATTTT. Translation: CASSGDRGRQPQHF. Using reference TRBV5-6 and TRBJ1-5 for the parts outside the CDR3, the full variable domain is DAGVTQSPTHLIKTRGQQVTLRCSPKSGHDTVSWYQQALGQGPQFIFQYYEEEERQRGNFPDRFSGHQFPNYSSELNVNALLLGDSALYLCASSGDRGRQPQHFGDGTRLSIL.